The source of this TCR beta chain is a study of T cell changes during pregnancy in multiple sclerosis. Measured with immunoSEQ multiplex PCR; TCRdb has only the in-frame clones, and not every one. The sample has tens of thousands of clones, 94% seen once. This CDR3 is 14 amino acids long. V shed 3 bases and J shed 3 bases, with 8 bases lying between them. Germline CDR1 and CDR2: LNHDA and SQIVND (reference sequence). The V gene is TRBV19, the J gene TRBJ1-4; D may be TRBD1 (5 bases). This sequence was found in a female donor in good health, enrolled as a control in a pregnancy study. The source material was peripheral blood, sampled in the second trimester of pregnancy. The CDR3 DNA reads TGTGCCAGTAGTATTCAGGGTTCTAATGAAAAACTGTTTTTT. Its protein product is CASSIQGSNEKLFF.